The following is a T cell receptor (beta chain) sequence with its context. Antigen specificity is unknown. Looked up from germline, CDR1 is SQVTM and CDR2 is ANQGSEA. The CDR3 is 15 amino acids. The libraries of TRB cDNA were prepared using 5' RACE with UMI labels. From its re-call of the 5' RACE reads, TCRdb lists each CDR3 protein once, without DNA. In all, the sample yields under 55,000 distinct CDR3 sequences. This sample is drawn from a study of CXCR3-negative and CXCR3-positive naive CD8 T cells. Study-wide findings and caveats: Comparison of naive subsets found surface CD5 to be comparable, and TCR strength was inferred on the basis of TRB CDR3 properties.

Sequencing used memory CD8+ T cells from blood. The sequence was collected from a human donor in good health. Some clones in this sample may be carry-over from other donors' samples. This chain joins TRBV29-1 and TRBJ2-1; TCRdb's assignment of TRBD2 cannot be checked, as there is no DNA. CDR3 sequence reads: CSVLAGELAYNEQFF.